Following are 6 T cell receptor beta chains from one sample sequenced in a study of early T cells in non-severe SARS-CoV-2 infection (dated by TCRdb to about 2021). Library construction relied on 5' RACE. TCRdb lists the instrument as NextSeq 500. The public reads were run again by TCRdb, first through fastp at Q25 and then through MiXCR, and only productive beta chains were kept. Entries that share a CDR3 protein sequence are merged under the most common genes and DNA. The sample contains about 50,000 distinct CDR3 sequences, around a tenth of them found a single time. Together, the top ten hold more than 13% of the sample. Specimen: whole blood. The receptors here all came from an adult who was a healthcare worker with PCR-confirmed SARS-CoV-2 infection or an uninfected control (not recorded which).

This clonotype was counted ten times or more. The CDR3 loop is CASSVAWTGMNYGYTF. CDR3 nucleotides: TGTGCCAGCAGCGTAGCCTGGACAGGTATGAACTATGGCTACACCTTC. The chain recombines TRBV9 with TRBJ1-2; 7 bases are shared with TRBD1. This CDR3 comprises 16 residues. Per germline, CDR1 SGDLS and CDR2 YYNGEE. Trimming removed 0 bases from V and 2 bases from J; junction bases left unmatched: 7.

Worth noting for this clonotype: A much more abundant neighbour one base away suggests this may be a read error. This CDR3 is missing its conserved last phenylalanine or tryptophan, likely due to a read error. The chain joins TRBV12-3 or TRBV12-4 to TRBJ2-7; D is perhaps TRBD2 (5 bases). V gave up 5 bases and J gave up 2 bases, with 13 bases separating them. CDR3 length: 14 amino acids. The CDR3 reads CASSALVYPYEQYS. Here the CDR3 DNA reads TGTGCCAGCAGTGCACTAGTCTACCCCTACGAGCAGTACTCC.

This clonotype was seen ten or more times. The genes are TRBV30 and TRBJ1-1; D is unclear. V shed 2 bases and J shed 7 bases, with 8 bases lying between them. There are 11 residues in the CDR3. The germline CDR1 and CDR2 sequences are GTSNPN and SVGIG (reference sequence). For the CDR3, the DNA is TGTGCCTGGAGTCCACGGAGTGAAGCTTTCTTT. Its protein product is CAWSPRSEAFF.

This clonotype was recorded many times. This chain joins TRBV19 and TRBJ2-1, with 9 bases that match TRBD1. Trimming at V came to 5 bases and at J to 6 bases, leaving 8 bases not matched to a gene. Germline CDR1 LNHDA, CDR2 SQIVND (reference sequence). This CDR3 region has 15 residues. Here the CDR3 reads CASSAPGQGRNEQFF. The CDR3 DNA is TGTGCCAGTAGTGCTCCGGGACAGGGCCGCAATGAGCAGTTCTTC.

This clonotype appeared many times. The CDR3 DNA reads TGTGCCAGCAGTTTAAGTCTGGGGGTGGCAGATACGCAGTATTTT. Protein sequence: CASSLSLGVADTQYF. This chain joins TRBV28 and TRBJ2-3; either TRBD1 or TRBD2 may fit D (5 bases each). Trimming took 2 bases from V and 4 from J, leaving 13 bases between them. Germline-derived CDR1 and CDR2 are MDHEN and SYDVKM. The CDR3 loop spans 15 amino acids.

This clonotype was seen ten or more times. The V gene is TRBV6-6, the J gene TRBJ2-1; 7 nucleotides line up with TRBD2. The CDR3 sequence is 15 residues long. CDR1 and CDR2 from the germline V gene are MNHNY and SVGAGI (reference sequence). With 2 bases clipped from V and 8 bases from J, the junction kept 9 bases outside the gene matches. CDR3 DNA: TGTGCCAGCAGTTACCCTAGCGGATCCTTCGATGAGCAGTTCTTC. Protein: CASSYPSGSFDEQFF.